The clone carrying this TCR beta chain was seen a few times. The record originates from a study of T-cell reconstitution after alpha-beta-depleted transplantation in children. Preparation of the TCRbeta library involved a method that used unique molecular identifiers. TCRdb re-analysed the PCR reads in MiXCR, keeping a single row per CDR3 protein. The sample lists 150,000 to 200,000 distinct CDR3 sequences, around 6.8% occurring once. The germline CDR1 and CDR2 sequences are DFQATT and SNEGSKA (reference sequence). V lost 2 bases, J lost 0 bases, and 7 bases lay in between. The length of the CDR3 is 14 residues.

The sequence derives from a human donor who donated a stem cell graft to a child with Wiskott-Aldrich syndrome. The sequences come from PBMCs from the stem cell graft donor, collected from the stem cell graft. This chain joins TRBV20-1 and TRBJ1-4; unclear D gene. In DNA form, the CDR3 reads TGCAGTGCTAGACCCCCGGCAACTAATGAAAAACTGTTTTTT. This encodes CSARPPATNEKLFF.